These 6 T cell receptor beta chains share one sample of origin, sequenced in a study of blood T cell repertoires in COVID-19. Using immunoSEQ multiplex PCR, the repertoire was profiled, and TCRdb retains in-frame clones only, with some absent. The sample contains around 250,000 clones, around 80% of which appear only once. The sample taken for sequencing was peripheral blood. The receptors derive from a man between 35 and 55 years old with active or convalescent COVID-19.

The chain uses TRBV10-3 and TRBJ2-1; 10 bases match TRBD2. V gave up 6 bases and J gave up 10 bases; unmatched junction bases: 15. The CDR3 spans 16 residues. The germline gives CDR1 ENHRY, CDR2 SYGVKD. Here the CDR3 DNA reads TGTGCCATCAGAGCGGGGAGCGGGGGGGCCGGAGGGGAGCAGTTCTTC. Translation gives CAIRAGSGGAGGEQFF.

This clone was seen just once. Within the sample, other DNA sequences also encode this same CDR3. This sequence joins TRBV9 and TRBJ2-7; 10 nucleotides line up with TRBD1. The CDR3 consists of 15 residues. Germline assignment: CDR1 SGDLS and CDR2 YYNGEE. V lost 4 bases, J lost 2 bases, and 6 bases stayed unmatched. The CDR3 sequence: CASSLRDRGPYEQYF. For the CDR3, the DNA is TGTGCCAGCAGCCTCCGAGACAGGGGGCCCTACGAGCAGTACTTC.

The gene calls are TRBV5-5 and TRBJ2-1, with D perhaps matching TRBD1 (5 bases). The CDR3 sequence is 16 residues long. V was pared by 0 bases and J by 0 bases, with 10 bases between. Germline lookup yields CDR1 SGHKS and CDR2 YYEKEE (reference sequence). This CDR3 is CASSLEGKSSYNEQFF. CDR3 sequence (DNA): TGTGCCAGCAGCTTGGAGGGGAAGAGCTCCTACAATGAGCAGTTCTTC.

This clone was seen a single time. As DNA, the CDR3 is TGTGCCAGCAGCACTCGGGTCCGTGCTTCCGGCGGGGAGCTGTTTTTT. It encodes CASSTRVRASGGELFF. The chain has TRBV7-2 and TRBJ2-2; D remains unclear. V was shortened by 5 bases and J by 7 bases, with 20 bases between the two germline ends. The CDR3 runs to 16 residues. Germline loops: CDR1 SGHTA, CDR2 FQGNSA. The full variable domain, its missing parts supplied by reference TRBV7-2 and TRBJ2-2, is GAGVSQSPSNKVTEKGKDVELRCDPISGHTALYWYRQSLGQGLEFLIYFQGNSAPDKSGLPSDRFSAERTGGSVSTLTIQRTQQEDSAVYLCASSTRVRASGGELFFGEGSRLTVL.

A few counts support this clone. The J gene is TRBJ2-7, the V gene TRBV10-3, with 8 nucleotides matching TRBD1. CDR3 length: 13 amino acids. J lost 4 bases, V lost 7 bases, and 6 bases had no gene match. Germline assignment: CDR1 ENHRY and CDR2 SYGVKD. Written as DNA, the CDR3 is TGTGCCATCAATGGACAGGGTGGATACGAGCAGTACTTC. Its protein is CAINGQGGYEQYF.

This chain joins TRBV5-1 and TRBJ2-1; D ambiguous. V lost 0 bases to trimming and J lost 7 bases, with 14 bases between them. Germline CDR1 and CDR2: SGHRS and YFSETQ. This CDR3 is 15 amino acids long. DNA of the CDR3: TGCGCCAGCAGCTTGGGTGTTGCGTCGAGGAATGAGCAGTTCTTC. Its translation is CASSLGVASRNEQFF.